The sequence of this T cell receptor (beta chain) was determined in a study of OX40 agonist ivuxolimab in advanced cancers. Turning to the study itself: An anti-OX40 (CD134) antibody with agonistic activity, ivuxolimab, was administered to patients. Checkpoint inhibitors had been given previously to 40% of patients.

This clone was seen just once. The timepoints at which blood was sampled were baseline, cycle 4 day 1, and cycle 7 day 1. Germline CDR1 reads SGHRS; CDR2 reads YFSETQ. The V end lost 0 bases, the J end lost 1 base, and 10 bases lay between the germline ends. The CDR3 has 16 residues. Only in-frame clones appear in the TCRdb table, and some are missing; sequencing was by immunoSEQ multiplex PCR. The table lists 20,000 or so clones, approximately 81% of them singletons, with roughly 24% in the top ten. The sequencing here drew on CD4+ or CD8+ T cells sorted from blood, taken in a trial of the OX40 agonist ivuxolimab. V and J are TRBV5-1 and TRBJ2-2, with TRBD1 as a possible D gene (5 bases). The sequence derives from an adult with an advanced solid tumor such as melanoma, head and neck, liver or kidney cancer. The CDR3 DNA reads TGCGCCAGCAGCTTGGGGCAGGGTTGGAACACCGGGGAGCTGTTTTTT. Its translation: CASSLGQGWNTGELFF.